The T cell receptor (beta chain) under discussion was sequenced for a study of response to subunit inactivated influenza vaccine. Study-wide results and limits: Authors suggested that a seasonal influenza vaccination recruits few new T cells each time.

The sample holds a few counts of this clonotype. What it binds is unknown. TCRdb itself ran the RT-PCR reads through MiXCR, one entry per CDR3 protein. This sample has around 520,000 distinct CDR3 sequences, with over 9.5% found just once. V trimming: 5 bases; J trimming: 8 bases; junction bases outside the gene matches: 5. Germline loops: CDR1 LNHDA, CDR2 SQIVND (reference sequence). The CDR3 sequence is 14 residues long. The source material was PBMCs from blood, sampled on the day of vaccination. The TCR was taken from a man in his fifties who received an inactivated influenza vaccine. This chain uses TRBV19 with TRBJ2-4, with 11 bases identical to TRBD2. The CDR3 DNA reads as TGTGCCAGTAGTCAGGGACTAGCGGTAGACATTCAGTACTTC. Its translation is CASSQGLAVDIQYF.